The sequence of this T cell receptor (beta chain) was determined in a study of blood T cell repertoires in COVID-19. Original processing notes: Researchers report that nucleated cell counts were estimated from reference gene primer amplification. The data were produced by immunoSEQ multiplex PCR, yet TCRdb's version contains in-frame clones alone and is incomplete. V and J calls plus clone size are reproduced from that table; the DNA served to infer D and trimming. Of fewer than 350,000 clones listed, 88% are singletons. V dropped 3 bases and J dropped 3; count of bases not matched to a gene: 5. CDR1 and CDR2 (germline): LNHDA, SQIVND (reference sequence). The CDR3 runs 15 residues. Recruits, aged roughly 18 to 100 years, lived in 24 US areas. Someone with COVID-19 had been met by exposed participants within 2 weeks before study entry.

This clonotype was obtained from a woman between 25 and 40 years old who had been exposed to COVID-19. The chain combines TRBV19 with TRBJ2-1; 7 bases line up with TRBD2. The material sequenced was PBMCs or T cells enriched from blood (not recorded which). The DNA of the CDR3 is TGTGCCAGTAGTATTGGACTAGTTAACTACAATGAGCAGTTCTTC. Amino acids: CASSIGLVNYNEQFF. The full variable domain, with the rest looked up from reference TRBV19 and TRBJ2-1, is DGGITQSPKYLFRKEGQNVTLSCEQNLNHDAMYWYRQDPGQGLRLIYYSQIVNDFQKGDIAEGYSVSREKKESFPLTVTSAQKNPTAFYLCASSIGLVNYNEQFFGPGTRLTVL.